This entry lists 8 T cell receptor beta chains sequenced from one sample in a study of T-cell memory formation after mild COVID-19. A single record per CDR3 protein comes from TCRdb applying MiXCR to the 5' RACE reads. The table shows approximately 290,000 distinct CDR3 sequences, with approximately 8.4% occurring only once. The sequenced material came from PBMCs or a T cell subset sorted from them (not recorded which). These receptors all stem from a man between 18 and 35 years old who had mild COVID-19 (a few samples of this study predate the infection). Cell type and time point are not known.

This clonotype was counted between two and nine times. The J gene is TRBJ2-5, the V gene TRBV3-1; D may correspond to TRBD1 or TRBD2 (5 bases each). Germline assignment: CDR1 LGHDT and CDR2 YNNKEL (reference sequence). The CDR3 consists of 16 residues. The V end lost 0 bases, the J end lost 3 bases, and 14 bases lay between the germline ends. The CDR3 DNA sequence: TGTGCCAGCAGCCAAGATCGGGGCGCAGTGAAAGAGACCCAGTACTTC. This sequence encodes CASSQDRGAVKETQYF.

This clonotype showed up just a few times. The rearrangement links TRBV5-1 to TRBJ1-1; D ambiguous. From germline, CDR1 is SGHRS and CDR2 YFSETQ. The CDR3 has 13 residues. Trimming cost V 0 bases and J 6 bases, with 9 bases left between them. In DNA form, the CDR3 reads TGCGCCAGCAGCTTGGAGGGTCTCGCTGAAGCTTTCTTT. Translation gives CASSLEGLAEAFF. The full variable domain, with the rest looked up from reference TRBV5-1 and TRBJ1-1, is KAGVTQTPRYLIKTRGQQVTLSCSPISGHRSVSWYQQTPGQGLQFLFEYFSETQRNKGNFPGRFSGRQFSNSRSEMNVSTLELGDSALYLCASSLEGLAEAFFGQGTRLTVV.

There are a few counts of this clonotype. V is TRBV6-2 or TRBV6-3 and J is TRBJ1-5; a possible D gene is TRBD1 (5 bases). The CDR3 is 15 amino acids. The V end lost 6 bases, the J end lost 2 bases, and 14 bases lay between the germline ends. Germline V gene data show CDR1 as MNHEY and CDR2 as SVGEGT. This CDR3 is CASRTPGIRNQPQHF. In DNA, the CDR3 is TGTGCCAGCAGAACCCCAGGGATACGCAATCAGCCCCAGCATTTT.

CDR3 amino acids: CASSLNAVQGEQPQHF. The CDR3 nucleotides are TGTGCCAGCAGCTTAAATGCTGTACAGGGAGAACAGCCCCAGCATTTT. The V call is TRBV7-9, the J call TRBJ1-5; a weak D match, TRBD1 (6 bases). This CDR3 spans 16 amino acids. V gave up 2 bases and J gave up 7 bases, with 18 bases separating them. Germline V gene sequence: CDR1 SEHNR, CDR2 FQNEAQ (reference sequence).

The chain carries TRBV19 and TRBJ1-6; D gene unclear. The V gene's germline CDR1 is LNHDA and CDR2 SQIVND (reference sequence). Trimming removed 5 bases at V and 6 bases at J, with 20 bases between. The CDR3 has 17 residues. CDR3: CASSSVTPLEGNSPLHF. The CDR3 nucleotides are TGTGCCAGTAGTTCGGTGACCCCGTTGGAGGGTAATTCACCCCTCCACTTT.

V gene TRBV7-8 combines with J gene TRBJ1-5; possible D gene TRBD1, 5 bases. The germline V and J ends were trimmed by 5 bases and 9 bases, with 17 bases remaining between them. Germline lookup yields CDR1 SGHVS and CDR2 FQNEAQ. The CDR3 spans 14 residues. This chain's CDR3 is CASSPRDFRTPQHF. The CDR3 coding sequence is TGTGCCAGCAGCCCCCGGGACTTTCGTACGCCCCAGCATTTT.

This clonotype was seen repeatedly, ten times or more. The V and J genes are TRBV14 and TRBJ2-1; D is possibly TRBD2 (6 bases). This CDR3 comprises 14 residues. CDR1 and CDR2 (germline): SGHDN, FVKESK. V dropped 3 bases and J dropped 3 bases, with 9 bases sitting between them. The CDR3 spells CASSHGTRYNEQFF. CDR3 DNA: TGTGCCAGCAGCCATGGGACTCGCTACAATGAGCAGTTCTTC.

This clonotype was observed at least ten times. The J gene is TRBJ1-1, the V gene TRBV15; 7 bases are a match to TRBD1. This CDR3 region has 16 residues. Trimming took 1 base from V and 0 from J; bases not matched to a gene: 5. Germline CDR1 reads LNHNV; CDR2 reads YYDKDF (reference sequence). The CDR3 DNA reads TGTGCCACCAGCAGAGGAAGACAGGGAGTGAACACTGAAGCTTTCTTT. Protein sequence: CATSRGRQGVNTEAFF.